This T cell receptor (beta chain) emerged from a study of T cell responses to AZD1222 COVID-19 vaccine. Study-level results: Following two doses of AZD1222, Spike-specific TCR breadth and depth rose. Donors were chiefly white British, with a greater number of females, and clonal diversity was perhaps underestimated.

Concerning this clone itself: Its cognate antigen is unknown.

TCRdb keeps only in-frame clones here, not all; method: immunoSEQ multiplex PCR. The sample holds 90,000 to 150,000 clones, roughly 85% seen once. In germline, CDR1 is MDHEN, CDR2 SYDVKM. With 6 bases clipped from V and 3 bases from J, the junction kept 8 bases outside the gene matches. The CDR3 is 15 amino acids. Material: peripheral blood, obtained on day 0 of AZD1222 vaccination. This clonotype was sampled from an adult in good health. The chain employs TRBV28 and TRBJ1-2; TRBD1 aligns across 9 bases. The CDR3 reads CASSGQGTGYYGYTF. CDR3 in DNA: TGTGCCAGCAGCGGACAGGGGACAGGGTACTATGGCTACACCTTC.